Detailed here is one TCR beta chain. This CDR3 contains 15 residues. Trimming cost V 3 bases and J 5 bases; bases outside gene matches: 4. Germline V gene data show CDR1 as MDHEN and CDR2 as SYDVKM. The data belong to a study of tumor-infiltrating lymphocytes in oesophageal squamous cell carcinoma. TCRdb re-derived calls from the PCR reads in MiXCR, one entry per CDR3 protein. Of about 20,000 distinct CDR3 sequences listed, about two fifths are singletons. The sequence came from a male donor with esophageal squamous cell carcinoma. The chain combines TRBV28 with TRBJ2-1, with 10 nucleotides matching TRBD2. The sample comprised normal esophageal tissue next to the tumor. CDR3 sequence (DNA): TGTGCCAGCAGTTTTTTACTAGCGGGGAACAATGAGCAGTTCTTC. This gives the protein CASSFLLAGNNEQFF.